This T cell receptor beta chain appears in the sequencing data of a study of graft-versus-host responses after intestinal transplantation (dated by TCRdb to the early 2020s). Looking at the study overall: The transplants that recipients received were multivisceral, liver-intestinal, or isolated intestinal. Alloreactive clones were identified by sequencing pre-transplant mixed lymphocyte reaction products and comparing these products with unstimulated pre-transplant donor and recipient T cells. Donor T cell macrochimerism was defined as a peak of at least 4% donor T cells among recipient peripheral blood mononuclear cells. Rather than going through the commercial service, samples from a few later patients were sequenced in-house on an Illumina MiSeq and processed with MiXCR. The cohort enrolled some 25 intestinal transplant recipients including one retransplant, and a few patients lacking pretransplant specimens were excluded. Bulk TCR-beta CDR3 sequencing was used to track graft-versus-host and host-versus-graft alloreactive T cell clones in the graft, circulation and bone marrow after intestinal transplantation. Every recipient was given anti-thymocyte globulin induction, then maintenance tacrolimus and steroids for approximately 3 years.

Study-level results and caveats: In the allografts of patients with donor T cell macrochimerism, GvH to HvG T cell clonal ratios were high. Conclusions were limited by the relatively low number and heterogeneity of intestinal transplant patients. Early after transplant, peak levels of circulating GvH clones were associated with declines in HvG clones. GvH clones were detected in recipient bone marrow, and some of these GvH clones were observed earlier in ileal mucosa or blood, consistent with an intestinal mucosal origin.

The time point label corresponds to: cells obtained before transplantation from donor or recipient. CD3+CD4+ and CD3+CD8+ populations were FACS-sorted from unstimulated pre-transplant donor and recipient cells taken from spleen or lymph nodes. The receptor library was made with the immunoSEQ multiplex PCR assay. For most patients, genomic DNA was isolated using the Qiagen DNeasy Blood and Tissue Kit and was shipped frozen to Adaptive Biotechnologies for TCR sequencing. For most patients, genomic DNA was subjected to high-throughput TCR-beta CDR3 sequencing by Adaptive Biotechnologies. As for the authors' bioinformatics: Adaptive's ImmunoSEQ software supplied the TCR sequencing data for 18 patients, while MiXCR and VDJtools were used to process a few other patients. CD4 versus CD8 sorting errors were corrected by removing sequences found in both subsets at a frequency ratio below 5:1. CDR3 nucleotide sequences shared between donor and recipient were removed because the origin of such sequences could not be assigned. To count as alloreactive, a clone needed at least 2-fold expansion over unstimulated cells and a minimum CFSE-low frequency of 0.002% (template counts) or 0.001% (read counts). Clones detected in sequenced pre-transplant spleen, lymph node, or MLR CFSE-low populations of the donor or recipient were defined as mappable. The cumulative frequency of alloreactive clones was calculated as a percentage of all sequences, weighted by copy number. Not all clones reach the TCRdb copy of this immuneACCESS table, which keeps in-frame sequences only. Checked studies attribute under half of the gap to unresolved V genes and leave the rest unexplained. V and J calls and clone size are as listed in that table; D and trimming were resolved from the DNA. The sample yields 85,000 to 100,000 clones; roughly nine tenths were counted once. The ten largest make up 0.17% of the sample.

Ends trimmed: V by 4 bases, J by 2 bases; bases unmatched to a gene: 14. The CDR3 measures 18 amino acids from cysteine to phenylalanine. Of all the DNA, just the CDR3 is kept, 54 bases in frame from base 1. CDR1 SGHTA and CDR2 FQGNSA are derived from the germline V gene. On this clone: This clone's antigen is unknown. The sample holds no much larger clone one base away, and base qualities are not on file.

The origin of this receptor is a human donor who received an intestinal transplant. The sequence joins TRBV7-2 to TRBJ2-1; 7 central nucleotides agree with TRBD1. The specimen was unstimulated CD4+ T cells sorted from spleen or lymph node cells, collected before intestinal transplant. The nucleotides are TGTGCCAGCAGCTCGATTAGGTGGACAGGAAAAACCTACAATGAGCAGTTCTTC. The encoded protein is CASSSIRWTGKTYNEQFF.